The rows below give T cell receptor beta chains drawn from one sample of a study of CXCR3-negative and CXCR3-positive naive CD8 T cells. TCRdb re-analyzed the 5' RACE reads; it lists each CDR3 protein once, without DNA. Its table records tens of thousands of distinct CDR3 sequences. The material sequenced was naive CXCR3- CD8+ T cells from blood. The receptors were gathered from a human donor in good health. Some clones in this sample may be carry-over from other donors' samples. The CDR3 runs from the conserved cysteine through the conserved F or W. Rows give clone size only sometimes, using once, few, many, or a class for an expanded clone.

clone_size j_call v_call cdr3_aa
- TRBJ1-1 TRBV7-6 CASSWETNTEAFF
- TRBJ2-7 TRBV12-3/TRBV12-4 CASSRTDRMDYEQYF
- TRBJ2-1 TRBV28 CASSFGQGFPYNEQFF
- TRBJ2-7 TRBV12-3/TRBV12-4 CASSLTSGVDEQYF
- TRBJ2-7 TRBV12-3/TRBV12-4 CASSLAQDSYEQYF
- TRBJ1-1 TRBV27 CASRLAVNTEAFF
- TRBJ2-1 TRBV7-9 CASSLGGTEPYNEQFF
- TRBJ2-1 TRBV7-9 CASRGTSGFYNEQFF
- TRBJ2-2 TRBV29-1 CSVEVWGTGELFF
- TRBJ2-2 TRBV3-1 CASSQERASGGTGELFF
- TRBJ2-7 TRBV28 CASSLVYSYEQYF
- TRBJ2-7 TRBV5-1 CASSLGGGVEQYF
- TRBJ1-1 TRBV14 CASRLTGNTEAFF
- TRBJ1-1 TRBV29-1 CSASGHQNTEAFF
- TRBJ2-2 TRBV14 CASSQDRQPNTGELFF
- TRBJ2-5 TRBV7-8 CASSLAGEAETQYF
- TRBJ2-5 TRBV9 CASNQGRTSGGIQETQYF
- TRBJ2-1 TRBV9 CASSRDPNEQFF
- TRBJ2-7 TRBV29-1 CSVVPSGYEQYF
- TRBJ2-1 TRBV20-1 CSANVWVSNEQFF
medium-sized TRBJ2-3 TRBV21-1 CASSNAGFGDTQYF
- TRBJ2-7 TRBV7-9 CASSLRNSGGAREQYF
- TRBJ2-1 TRBV6-5 CASSSPGRYNEQFF
- TRBJ2-7 TRBV4-2 CASSLGPGNSYEQYF